This T cell receptor (beta chain) was found in a study of regulatory T cells in long-lasting Graves disease. In germline, CDR1 is KGHDR, CDR2 SFDVKD. V lost 3 bases and J 5 bases, leaving 4 bases between the germline ends. This CDR3 spans 12 amino acids. Arm-PCR of CDR3 regions with iRepertoire HTBI primers generated TCR beta libraries. TCRdb called the multiplex PCR reads again in MiXCR, with one record for every CDR3 protein. Here the sample spans 500,000 or so distinct CDR3 sequences, around 15% being singletons. Time point here: newly diagnosed GD, antithyroid drugs for less than 3 months. From PBMCs, RNA was extracted and then used to make the TCR library. The sample also formed part of further work on T cells in Graves' hyperthyroidism and ophthalmopathy. That report notes: During a first-round RT-PCR of the TCR CDR3, the HTBI primer set was used.

The chain employs TRBV24-1 and TRBJ1-5; no definite D call. The sample consisted of peripheral blood mononuclear cells (PBMCs), taken at new diagnosis, from a patient treated with antithyroid drugs. The sequence was collected from a middle-aged man with Graves disease. The CDR3 DNA reads as TGTGCCACCAGTGATGTGGATCAGCCCCAGCATTTT. It encodes CATSDVDQPQHF.